This paragraph reports one TCR beta chain. Antigen specificity is unknown. The data were produced by immunoSEQ multiplex PCR, yet TCRdb's version contains in-frame clones alone and is incomplete. The sample holds around 1,000,000 clones; roughly 77% are singletons and the top ten take approximately 0.95%. This sample was taken from a study of shared clonotypes between healthy human individuals. General study findings and limits: Clonotypes shared by all four donors outscored non-shared clonotypes in generation probability.

CDR1 KGHSH and CDR2 LQKENI come from the germline V gene. V was clipped by 2 bases and J by 0 bases, with 20 bases between them. CDR3 length equals 19 residues. The chain recombines TRBV18 with TRBJ1-5; tentatively, D is TRBD1 (6 bases). The TCR originated in a man younger than 30 in good health. Some clones in this sample may be carry-over from other donors' samples. The sequencing sample was made of memory CD4+ T cells from PBMCs. Stated subset: CD45RA-negative fraction. CDR3 region: CASSPGGGSPVYSNQPQHF. DNA of the CDR3: TGTGCCAGCTCACCAGGGGGCGGGTCTCCCGTTTATAGCAATCAGCCCCAGCATTTT. The variable domain in full, completed from reference TRBV18 and TRBJ1-5, reads NAGVMQNPRHLVRRRGQEARLRCSPMKGHSHVYWYRQLPEEGLKFMVYLQKENIIDESGMPKERFSAEFPKEGPSILRIQQVVRGDSAAYFCASSPGGGSPVYSNQPQHFGDGTRLSIL.